This T cell receptor (beta chain) was identified during a study of T cell responses to AZD1222 COVID-19 vaccine. Only one count was recorded for this clone. The V end was cut by 3 bases, the J end by 0 bases, with 9 bases between. CDR3 length: 15 amino acids. Germline V gene sequence: CDR1 SGHRS, CDR2 YFSETQ. Clones were read by immunoSEQ multiplex PCR, and TCRdb kept only the in-frame ones, dropping some. The sample has about 200,000 clones, 85% to 95% seen once. This TCR was recovered from an adult who received the AZD1222 COVID-19 vaccine. The chain links TRBV5-1 to TRBJ1-4; D gene uncertain. Sequenced here: peripheral blood, sampled 28 days after the second AZD1222 dose. This chain's CDR3 is CASSSVGATNEKLFF. CDR3 DNA sequence: TGCGCCAGCAGCTCGGTGGGTGCAACTAATGAAAAACTGTTTTTT.